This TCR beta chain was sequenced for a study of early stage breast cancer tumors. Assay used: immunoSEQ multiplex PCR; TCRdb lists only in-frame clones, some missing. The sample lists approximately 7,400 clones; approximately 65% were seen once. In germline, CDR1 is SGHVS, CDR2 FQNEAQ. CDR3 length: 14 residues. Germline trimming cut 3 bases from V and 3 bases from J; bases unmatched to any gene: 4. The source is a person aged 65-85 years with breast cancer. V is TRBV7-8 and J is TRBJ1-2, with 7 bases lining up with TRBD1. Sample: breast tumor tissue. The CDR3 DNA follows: TGTGCCAGCAGCTTCAAAACAGGGGACTATGGCTACACCTTC. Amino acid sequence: CASSFKTGDYGYTF.